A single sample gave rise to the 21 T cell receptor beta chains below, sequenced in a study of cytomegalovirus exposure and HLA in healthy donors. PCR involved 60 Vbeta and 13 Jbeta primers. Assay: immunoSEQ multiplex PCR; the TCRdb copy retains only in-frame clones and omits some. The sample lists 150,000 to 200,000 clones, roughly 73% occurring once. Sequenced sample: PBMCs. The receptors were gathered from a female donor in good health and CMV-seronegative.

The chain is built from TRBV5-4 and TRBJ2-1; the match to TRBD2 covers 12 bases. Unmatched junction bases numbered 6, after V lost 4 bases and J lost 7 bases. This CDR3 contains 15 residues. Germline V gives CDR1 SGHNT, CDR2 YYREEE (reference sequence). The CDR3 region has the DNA TGTGCCAGCAGCATCCTAGCGGGAGGGCCGAATGAGCAGTTCTTC. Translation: CASSILAGGPNEQFF.

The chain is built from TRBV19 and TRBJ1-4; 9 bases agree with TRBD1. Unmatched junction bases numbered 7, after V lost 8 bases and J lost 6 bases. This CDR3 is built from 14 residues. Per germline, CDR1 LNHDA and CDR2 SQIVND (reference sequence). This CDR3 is CASGNRGRDEKLFF. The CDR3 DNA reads TGTGCCAGTGGAAACAGGGGGCGGGATGAAAAACTGTTTTTT. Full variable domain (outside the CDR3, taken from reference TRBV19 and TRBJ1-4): DGGITQSPKYLFRKEGQNVTLSCEQNLNHDAMYWYRQDPGQGLRLIYYSQIVNDFQKGDIAEGYSVSREKKESFPLTVTSAQKNPTAFYLCASGNRGRDEKLFFGSGTQLSVL.

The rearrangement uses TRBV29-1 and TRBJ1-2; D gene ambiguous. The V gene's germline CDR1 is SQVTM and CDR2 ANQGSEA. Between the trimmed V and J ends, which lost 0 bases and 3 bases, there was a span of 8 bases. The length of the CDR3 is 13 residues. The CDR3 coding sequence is TGCAGCGTTGAAGAGGGCGTGGACTATGGCTACACCTTC. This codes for CSVEEGVDYGYTF.

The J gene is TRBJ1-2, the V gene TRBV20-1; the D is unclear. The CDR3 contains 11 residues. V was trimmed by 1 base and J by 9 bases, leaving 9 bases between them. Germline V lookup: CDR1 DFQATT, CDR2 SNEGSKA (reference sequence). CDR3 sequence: CSARVLVSYTF. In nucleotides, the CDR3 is TGCAGTGCTAGAGTACTCGTTAGCTACACCTTC.

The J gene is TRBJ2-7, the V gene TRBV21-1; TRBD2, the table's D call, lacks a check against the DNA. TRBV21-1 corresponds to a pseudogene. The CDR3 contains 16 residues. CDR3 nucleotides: TGTGCCAGCAGCCACCCCGTTGCTAGGCCTATGTACGAGCAGTACTTC. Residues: CASSHPVARPMYEQYF.

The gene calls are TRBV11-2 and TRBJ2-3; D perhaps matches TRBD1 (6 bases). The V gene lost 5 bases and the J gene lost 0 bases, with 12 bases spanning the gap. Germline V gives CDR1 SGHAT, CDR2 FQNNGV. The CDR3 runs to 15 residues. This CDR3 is CASSQRQVSTDTQYF. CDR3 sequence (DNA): TGTGCCAGCAGCCAACGACAGGTTAGCACAGATACGCAGTATTTT.

The DNA for the CDR3 is TGTGCCAGTGCCGGGACAACGACCTACGAGCAGTACTTC. It is translated as CASAGTTTYEQYF. The chain is built from TRBV18 and TRBJ2-7, with D perhaps TRBD1 (6 bases). Trimming left V 9 bases short and J 2 bases short, with 14 bases between. The CDR3 sequence is 13 residues long. The germline V gene encodes CDR1 KGHSH and CDR2 LQKENI.

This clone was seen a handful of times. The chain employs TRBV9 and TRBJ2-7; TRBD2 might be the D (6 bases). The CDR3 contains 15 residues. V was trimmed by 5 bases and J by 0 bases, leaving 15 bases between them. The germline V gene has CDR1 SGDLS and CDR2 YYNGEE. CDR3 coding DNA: TGTGCCAGCAGTCCGGGGGTAGGCACCTCCTACGAGCAGTACTTC. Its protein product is CASSPGVGTSYEQYF.

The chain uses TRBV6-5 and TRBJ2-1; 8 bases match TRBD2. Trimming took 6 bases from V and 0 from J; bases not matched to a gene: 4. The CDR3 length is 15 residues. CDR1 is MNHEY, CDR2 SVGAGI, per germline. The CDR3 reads CASSGLAPSYNEQFF. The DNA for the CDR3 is TGTGCCAGCAGCGGACTAGCCCCCTCCTACAATGAGCAGTTCTTC.

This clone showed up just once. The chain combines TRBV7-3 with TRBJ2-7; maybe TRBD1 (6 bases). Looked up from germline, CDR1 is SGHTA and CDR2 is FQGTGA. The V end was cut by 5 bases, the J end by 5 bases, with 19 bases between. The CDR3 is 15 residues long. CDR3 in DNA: TGTGCCAGCAGCCTAGGTACCACAGGGAGCGACGAGCAGTACTTC. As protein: CASSLGTTGSDEQYF. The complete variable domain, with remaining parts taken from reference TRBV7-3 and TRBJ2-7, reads GAGVSQTPSNKVTEKGKYVELRCDPISGHTALYWYRQSLGQGPEFLIYFQGTGAADDSGLPNDRFFAVRPEGSVSTLKIQRTERGDSAVYLCASSLGTTGSDEQYFGPGTRLTVT.

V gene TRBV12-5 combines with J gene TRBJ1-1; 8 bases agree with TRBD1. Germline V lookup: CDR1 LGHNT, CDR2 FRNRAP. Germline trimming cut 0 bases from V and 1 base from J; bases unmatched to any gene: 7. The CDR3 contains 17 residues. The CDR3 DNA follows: TGTGCTAGTGGTTTGGTAACAGGGGGGGTAGGGAACACTGAAGCTTTCTTT. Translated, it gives CASGLVTGGVGNTEAFF.

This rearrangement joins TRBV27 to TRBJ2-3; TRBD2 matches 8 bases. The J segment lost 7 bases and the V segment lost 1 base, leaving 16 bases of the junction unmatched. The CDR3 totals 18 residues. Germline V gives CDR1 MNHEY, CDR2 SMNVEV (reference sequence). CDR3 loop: CASSLFLSAGGFRNTQYF. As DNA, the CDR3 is TGTGCCAGCAGTTTATTTCTATCGGCGGGGGGATTCAGGAATACGCAGTATTTT.

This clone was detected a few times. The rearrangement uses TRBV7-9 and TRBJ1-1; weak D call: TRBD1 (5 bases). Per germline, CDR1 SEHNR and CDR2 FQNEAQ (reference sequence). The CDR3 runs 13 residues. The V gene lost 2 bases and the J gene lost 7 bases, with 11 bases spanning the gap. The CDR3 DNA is TGTGCCAGCAGCTTAAACCGGGGGTTTGAAGCTTTCTTT. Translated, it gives CASSLNRGFEAFF.

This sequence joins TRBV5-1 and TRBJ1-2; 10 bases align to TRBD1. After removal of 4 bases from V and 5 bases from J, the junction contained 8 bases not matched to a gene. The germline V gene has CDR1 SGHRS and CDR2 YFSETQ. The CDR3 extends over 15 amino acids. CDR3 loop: CASSGLGQGLYGYTF. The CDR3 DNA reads TGCGCCAGCAGCGGCCTGGGACAGGGGCTTTATGGCTACACCTTC. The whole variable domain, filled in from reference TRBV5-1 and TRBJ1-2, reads KAGVTQTPRYLIKTRGQQVTLSCSPISGHRSVSWYQQTPGQGLQFLFEYFSETQRNKGNFPGRFSGRQFSNSRSEMNVSTLELGDSALYLCASSGLGQGLYGYTFGSGTRLTVV.

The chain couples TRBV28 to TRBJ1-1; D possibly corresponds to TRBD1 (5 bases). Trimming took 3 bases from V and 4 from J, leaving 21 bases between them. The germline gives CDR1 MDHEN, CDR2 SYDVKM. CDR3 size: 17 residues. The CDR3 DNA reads TGTGCCAGCAGTTTGTCGATCGGCGGGGGAGCAGGCACTGAAGCTTTCTTT. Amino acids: CASSLSIGGGAGTEAFF.

The CDR3 DNA sequence: TGTGCCAGCAGGACACAGGGGGCCAAAAACATTCAGTACTTC. It encodes CASRTQGAKNIQYF. This chain uses TRBV27 with TRBJ2-4; 7 bases are shared with TRBD1. The trim removed 6 bases at V and 1 base at J, leaving 3 bases unmatched. The CDR3 covers 14 residues. Per germline, CDR1 MNHEY and CDR2 SMNVEV (reference sequence).

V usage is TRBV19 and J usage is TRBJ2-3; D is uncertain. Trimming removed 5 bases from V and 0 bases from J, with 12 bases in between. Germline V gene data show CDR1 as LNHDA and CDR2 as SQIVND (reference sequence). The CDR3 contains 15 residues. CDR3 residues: CASSPDFASTDTQYF. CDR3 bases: TGTGCCAGTAGTCCCGACTTCGCTAGCACAGATACGCAGTATTTT.

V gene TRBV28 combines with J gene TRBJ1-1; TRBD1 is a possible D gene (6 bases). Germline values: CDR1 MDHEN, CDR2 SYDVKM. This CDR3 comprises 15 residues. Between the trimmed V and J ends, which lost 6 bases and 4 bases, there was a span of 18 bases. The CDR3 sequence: CASSYPYRVGTEAFF. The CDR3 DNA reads TGTGCCAGCAGCTACCCCTACAGGGTTGGCACTGAAGCTTTCTTT.

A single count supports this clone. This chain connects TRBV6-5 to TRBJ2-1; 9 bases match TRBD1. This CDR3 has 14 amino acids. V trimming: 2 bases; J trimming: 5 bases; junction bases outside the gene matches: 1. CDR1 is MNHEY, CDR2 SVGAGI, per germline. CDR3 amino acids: CASSYDRGDNEQFF. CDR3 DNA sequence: TGTGCCAGCAGTTACGACAGGGGGGACAATGAGCAGTTCTTC.

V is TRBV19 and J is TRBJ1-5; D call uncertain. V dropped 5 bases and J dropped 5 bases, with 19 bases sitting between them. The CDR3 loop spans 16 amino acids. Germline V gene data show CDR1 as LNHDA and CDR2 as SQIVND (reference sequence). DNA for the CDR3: TGTGCCAGTAGTGTTAGCGCAGGTTCGCCTGATCAGCCCCAGCATTTT. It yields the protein CASSVSAGSPDQPQHF.

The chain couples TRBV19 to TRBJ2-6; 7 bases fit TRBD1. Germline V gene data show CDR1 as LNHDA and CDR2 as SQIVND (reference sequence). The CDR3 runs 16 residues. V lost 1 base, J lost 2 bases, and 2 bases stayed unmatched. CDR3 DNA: TGTGCCAGTAGTATAGTTACAGGGGCTGGGGCCAACGTCCTGACTTTC. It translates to CASSIVTGAGANVLTF.